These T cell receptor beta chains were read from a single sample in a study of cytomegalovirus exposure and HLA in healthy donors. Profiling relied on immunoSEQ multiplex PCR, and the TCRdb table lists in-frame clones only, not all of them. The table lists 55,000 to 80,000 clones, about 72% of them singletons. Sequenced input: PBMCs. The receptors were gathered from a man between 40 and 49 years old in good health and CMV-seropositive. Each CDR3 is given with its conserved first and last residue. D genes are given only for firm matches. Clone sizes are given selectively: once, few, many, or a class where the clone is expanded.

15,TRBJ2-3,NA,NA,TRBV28,CASSPLIGATDTQYF,TGTGCCAGCAGTCCCCTGATAGGGGCAACAGATACGCAGTATTTT
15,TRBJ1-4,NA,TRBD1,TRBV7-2,CASSRASGQDEKLFF,TGTGCCAGCAGCCGGGCCTCGGGACAGGATGAAAAACTGTTTTTT
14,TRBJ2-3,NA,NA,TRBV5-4,CASSPVKGADTQYF,TGTGCCAGCAGCCCCGTGAAGGGAGCAGATACGCAGTATTTT
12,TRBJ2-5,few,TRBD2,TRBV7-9,CASSVSGETQYF,TGTGCCAGCAGCGTTAGCGGGGAGACCCAGTACTTC
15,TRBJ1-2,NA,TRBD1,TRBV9,CASSVDGQGRYGYTF,TGTGCCAGCAGCGTAGACGGACAGGGACGGTATGGCTACACCTTC
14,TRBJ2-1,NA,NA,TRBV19,CASSWGLGANEQFF,TGTGCCAGTTCCTGGGGGCTGGGGGCCAATGAGCAGTTCTTC
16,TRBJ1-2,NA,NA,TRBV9,CASSPRGRGDGYGYTF,TGTGCCAGCAGCCCCCGAGGGAGGGGGGACGGATATGGCTACACCTTC
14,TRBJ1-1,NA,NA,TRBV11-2,CASSLGTGPPRAFF,TGTGCCAGCAGCTTAGGAACAGGGCCCCCGAGGGCTTTCTTT
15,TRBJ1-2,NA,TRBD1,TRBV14,CASSQAPGGDYGYTF,TGTGCCAGCAGCCAAGCCCCAGGGGGCGACTATGGCTACACCTTC
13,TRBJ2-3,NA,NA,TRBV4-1,CASSLSRGDTQYF,TGCGCCAGCAGCCTTTCAAGGGGAGATACGCAGTATTTT
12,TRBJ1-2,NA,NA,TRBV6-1,CATGGSDYGYTF,TGTGCCACCGGGGGAAGTGACTATGGCTACACCTTC
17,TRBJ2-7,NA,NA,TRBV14,CASSQEGAASPLNEQYF,TGTGCCAGCAGCCAAGAAGGAGCAGCCTCCCCCCTAAACGAGCAGTACTTC
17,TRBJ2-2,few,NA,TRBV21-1,CASSDPGQGPRDGELFF,TGTGCCAGCAGCGACCCGGGACAGGGGCCAAGGGACGGGGAGCTGTTTTTT
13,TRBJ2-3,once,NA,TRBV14,CASSQTGTDTQYF,TGTGCCAGCAGCCAAACAGGCACAGATACGCAGTATTTT
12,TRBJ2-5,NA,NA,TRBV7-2,CASSPDRETQYF,TGTGCCAGCAGCCCAGACAGGGAGACCCAGTACTTC
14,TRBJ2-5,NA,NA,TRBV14,CASSPSPRGETQYF,TGTGCCAGCAGCCCCAGTCCACGGGGAGAGACCCAGTACTTC
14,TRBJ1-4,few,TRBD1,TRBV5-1,CASSLTGANEKLFF,TGCGCCAGCAGCTTGACAGGGGCCAATGAAAAACTGTTTTTT
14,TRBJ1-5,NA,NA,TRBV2,CASSQTRFDQPQHF,TGTGCCAGCAGTCAGACTCGTTTCGATCAGCCCCAGCATTTT
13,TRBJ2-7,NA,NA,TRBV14,CASSLLDNAEQYF,TGTGCCAGCAGCCTACTCGACAACGCCGAGCAGTACTTC
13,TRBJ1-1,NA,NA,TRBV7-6,CASSYTMNTEAFF,TGTGCCAGCAGCTACACTATGAACACTGAAGCTTTCTTT
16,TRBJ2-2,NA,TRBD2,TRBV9,CASSASTSGGTGELFF,TGTGCCAGCAGCGCCTCGACTAGCGGGGGCACCGGGGAGCTGTTTTTT
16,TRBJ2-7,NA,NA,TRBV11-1,CASSLVGKDNSYEQYF,TGTGCCAGCAGCTTAGTCGGTAAGGACAACTCCTACGAGCAGTACTTC
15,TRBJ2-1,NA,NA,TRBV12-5,CASGLMGGAGNEQFF,TGTGCTAGTGGTTTGATGGGGGGGGCTGGAAATGAGCAGTTCTTC
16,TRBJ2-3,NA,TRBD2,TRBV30,CAWSPIAGGFTDTQYF,TGTGCCTGGAGTCCTATAGCGGGGGGCTTCACAGATACGCAGTATTTT
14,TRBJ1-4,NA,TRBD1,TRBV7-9,CASSFRDRDEKLFF,TGTGCCAGCAGCTTCCGGGACAGGGATGAAAAACTGTTTTTT
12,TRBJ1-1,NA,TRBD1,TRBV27,CASSAGGTEAFF,TGTGCCAGCAGCGCAGGGGGCACTGAAGCTTTCTTT
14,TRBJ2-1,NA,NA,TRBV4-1,CASSQDPGYYEQFF,TGCGCCAGCAGCCAAGACCCAGGGTACTATGAGCAGTTCTTC
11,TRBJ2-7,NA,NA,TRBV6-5,CASGSRYEQYF,TGTGCCAGCGGATCGAGGTACGAGCAGTACTTC
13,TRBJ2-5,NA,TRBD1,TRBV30,CARGQGVEKTQYF,TGTGCCAGGGGACAGGGTGTAGAGAAGACCCAGTACTTC
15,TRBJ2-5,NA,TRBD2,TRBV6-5,CASSYTNGGAETQYF,TGTGCCAGCAGTTACACCAACGGGGGGGCTGAGACCCAGTACTTC
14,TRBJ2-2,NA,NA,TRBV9,CASSVSGNTGELFF,TGTGCCAGCAGCGTCTCCGGGAACACCGGGGAGCTGTTTTTT